Here is one T cell receptor (beta chain) with its context. The sample belongs to a study of OX40 agonist ivuxolimab in advanced cancers. At the level of the study: Ivuxolimab, which is an agonistic anti-OX40 (CD134) antibody, was administered to the patients. Prior anti-PD-1, anti-PD-L1 or anti-CTLA-4 therapy did not bar entry, and roughly 40% had some.

V dropped 2 bases and J dropped 8 bases, with 21 bases sitting between them. The CDR3 totals 16 residues. The germline gives CDR1 SEHNR, CDR2 FQNEAQ (reference sequence). Using immunoSEQ multiplex PCR, the repertoire was profiled, and TCRdb retains in-frame clones only, with some absent. This table has 7,000 or so clones, about four fifths appearing once. The input for sequencing was CD4+ or CD8+ T cells sorted from blood, taken in a trial of the OX40 agonist ivuxolimab. This clonotype was obtained from an adult with an advanced solid tumor such as melanoma, head and neck, liver or kidney cancer. This chain uses TRBV7-9 with TRBJ1-1, with D possibly TRBD1 on 6 matching bases. CDR3 in DNA: TGTGCCAGCAGCTTAACTTACCGTGGGCAGGGGTCCGAAGCTTTCTTT. As protein: CASSLTYRGQGSEAFF.